Following are 22 T cell receptor beta chains from one sample sequenced in a study of vaccination and CD4 T cells after COVID-19. Their antigens are not known. Scientists ran DNA taken from cultured CD4+ T cells through the Oncomine TCR Beta short-read assay for sequencing. TCRdb passed the PCR reads through MiXCR, listing each CDR3 protein once. This table has some 13,000 distinct CDR3 sequences, about 60% appearing once. Regarding treatment: roughly 10-day PBMC culture with coronavirus spike peptide pools or control peptides (ViraFEST assay). The sample consisted of CD4+ T cells from blood, cultured in vitro. These receptors all stem from a human donor who had recovered from COVID-19.

The chain carries TRBV10-3 and TRBJ2-2; 7 bases align to TRBD2. Trimming at V came to 7 bases and at J to 5 bases, leaving 7 bases not matched to a gene. The CDR3 runs to 14 residues. Germline-derived CDR1 and CDR2 are ENHRY and SYGVKD. The CDR3 coding sequence is TGTGCCATCACACCGGGACTACTTACCGGGGAGCTGTTTTTT. It is translated as CAITPGLLTGELFF.

The V and J genes are TRBV20-1 and TRBJ1-2; weak D call: TRBD1 (6 bases). The CDR3 length is 14 residues. In germline, CDR1 is DFQATT, CDR2 SNEGSKA (reference sequence). V gave up 2 bases and J gave up 3 bases, with 13 bases separating them. CDR3 in DNA: TGCAGTGCTAGAACGGGGGCTACGGACTATGGCTACACCTTC. As protein: CSARTGATDYGYTF.

The chain joins TRBV15 to TRBJ1-6; 8 bases match TRBD1. CDR3 length: 13 amino acids. Germline V gene lookup returns CDR1 LNHNV and CDR2 YYDKDF (reference sequence). V lost 10 bases and J lost 8; bases outside the gene matches: 7. In nucleotides, the CDR3 is TGTGCCAGCGGAGGGACAGGTGATTCACCCCTCCACTTT. Translating gives CASGGTGDSPLHF.

The chain links TRBV27 to TRBJ1-3; possible D gene TRBD1, 6 bases. The germline V gene has CDR1 MNHEY and CDR2 SMNVEV (reference sequence). CDR3 size: 16 residues. CDR3 amino acids: CVNGGQAGLYGNTIYF. The CDR3 coding sequence is TGTGTTAATGGGGGACAAGCGGGATTGTATGGAAACACCATATATTTT.

V is TRBV5-4 and J is TRBJ1-2; 8 nucleotides match TRBD1. This CDR3 has 16 residues. The trim removed 0 bases at V and 7 bases at J, leaving 11 bases unmatched. CDR1 and CDR2 from the germline V gene are SGHNT and YYREEE (reference sequence). CDR3 nucleotides: TGTGCCAGCAGCTTGGGAGGAGCCAGGGGGCGGTCTGGCTACACCTTC. Protein sequence: CASSLGGARGRSGYTF.

This clonotype has a handful of counts. The chain is built from TRBV20-1 and TRBJ2-3; D is possibly TRBD2 (6 bases). Trimming shortened V by 1 base and J by 0 bases, and 8 bases separated the two germline ends. Germline V gene sequence: CDR1 DFQATT, CDR2 SNEGSKA (reference sequence). There are 14 residues in the CDR3. This CDR3 is CSARGGTSTDTQYF. In nucleotides, the CDR3 is TGCAGTGCTAGAGGTGGGACTAGCACAGATACGCAGTATTTT.

This clonotype showed up just a few times. The chain joins TRBV6-1 to TRBJ1-2; no clear D. Deletions cut 7 bases from V and 2 bases from J, with 5 bases between. This CDR3 has 11 amino acids. The germline V gene encodes CDR1 MNHNS and CDR2 SASEGT. The CDR3 spells CASITNYGYTF. In DNA form, the CDR3 reads TGTGCCAGCATAACCAACTATGGCTACACCTTC.

This clonotype was detected a few times. The V and J genes are TRBV23-1 and TRBJ1-5; the D gene is possibly TRBD1 (5 bases). TRBV23-1 is an ORF; its function is uncertain. Trimming pared 10 bases from V and 5 bases from J, leaving 15 bases between. The CDR3 sequence is 13 residues long. The CDR3 DNA is TGCGCCACCCCCCGGGACTTACATCAGCCCCAGCATTTT. Translated, it gives CATPRDLHQPQHF.

This chain links TRBV14 with TRBJ1-2; D uncertain. The germline gives CDR1 SGHDN, CDR2 FVKESK. This CDR3 is built from 17 residues. Trimming removed 0 bases at V and 4 bases at J, with 18 bases between. CDR3 bases: TGTGCCAGCAGCCAAGAAGTACGTCCGCGGGATGGCTATGGCTACACCTTC. Translation gives CASSQEVRPRDGYGYTF.

The V call is TRBV19, the J call TRBJ1-6, with 9 bases identical to TRBD1. CDR1 is LNHDA and CDR2 is SQIVND in the germline V gene (reference sequence). The CDR3 totals 14 residues. With V trimmed by 5 bases and J by 9 bases, 5 bases remained unmatched. CDR3 bases: TGTGCCAGTAGTCAGGGGACAGGGAGTTCACCCCTCCACTTT. Its translation is CASSQGTGSSPLHF.

The chain joins TRBV18 to TRBJ1-2, with 12 bases aligning to TRBD1. The CDR3 runs 15 residues. V lost 3 bases and J lost 5; bases outside the gene matches: 4. The germline V gene has CDR1 KGHSH and CDR2 LQKENI. CDR3: CASSPLGQGAYGYTF. The CDR3 bases are TGTGCCAGCTCACCTCTGGGACAGGGGGCTTATGGCTACACCTTC.

The DNA of the CDR3 is TGTGCCAGTAGACCGGGACAGGGATTCAACTATGGCTACACCTTC. It translates to CASRPGQGFNYGYTF. The chain carries TRBV19 and TRBJ1-2; 9 bases align to TRBD1. The CDR3 consists of 15 residues. The germline gives CDR1 LNHDA, CDR2 SQIVND (reference sequence). Trimming cost V 6 bases and J 2 bases; bases outside gene matches: 7.

The rearrangement links TRBV5-4 to TRBJ2-3; D is unresolved. CDR1 SGHNT and CDR2 YYREEE come from the germline V gene (reference sequence). V shed 0 bases and J shed 2 bases, with 7 bases lying between them. CDR3 length: 14 residues. CDR3 sequence reads: CASSLEWDTDTQYF. CDR3 sequence (DNA): TGTGCCAGCAGCTTGGAGTGGGACACAGATACGCAGTATTTT.

This rearrangement joins TRBV28 to TRBJ2-2; D perhaps matches TRBD2 (5 bases). The germline V gene has CDR1 MDHEN and CDR2 SYDVKM. V dropped 7 bases and J dropped 5 bases, with 17 bases sitting between them. The CDR3 covers 15 residues. CDR3: CASTVGLPGTGELFF. The CDR3 DNA reads TGTGCCAGCACCGTCGGCCTACCGGGGACCGGGGAGCTGTTTTTT.

This clonotype has more than one count but fewer than ten. CDR3 residues: CASSYGAEQFF. The CDR3 DNA is TGTGCCAGCAGTTACGGGGCTGAGCAGTTCTTC. The rearrangement joins TRBV6-5 to TRBJ2-1; TRBD1 is a possible D gene (5 bases). Trimming removed 2 bases at V and 9 bases at J, with 5 bases between. CDR1 and CDR2 from the germline V gene are MNHEY and SVGAGI. This CDR3 is 11 amino acids long.

V is TRBV20-1 and J is TRBJ2-1; the match to TRBD2 covers 10 bases. The germline CDR1 and CDR2 sequences are DFQATT and SNEGSKA (reference sequence). The ends lost 4 bases at V and 6 bases at J; junction bases unmatched: 6. The CDR3 covers 14 residues. The CDR3 protein is CSATQREGRNEQFF. Here the CDR3 DNA reads TGCAGTGCTACTCAGCGGGAGGGCCGCAATGAGCAGTTCTTC.

This rearrangement joins TRBV28 to TRBJ1-5; no definite D call. The V end lost 5 bases, the J end lost 5 bases, and 10 bases lay between the germline ends. The germline V gene has CDR1 MDHEN and CDR2 SYDVKM. This CDR3 has 13 residues. CDR3 in amino acids: CASSTMTHQPQHF. DNA for the CDR3: TGTGCCAGCAGTACCATGACCCATCAGCCCCAGCATTTT.

The chain uses TRBV10-2 and TRBJ2-5, with 7 positions matching TRBD1. V was pared by 6 bases and J by 4 bases, with 5 bases of the junction left unmatched. This CDR3 spans 13 amino acids. Germline V gene lookup returns CDR1 WSHSY and CDR2 SAAADI. CDR3 residues: CASRSQGPETQYF. CDR3 in DNA: TGCGCCAGCAGGTCACAGGGGCCAGAGACCCAGTACTTC.

CDR3 in DNA: TGTGCCAGCAGCTTAGGGGCAGGGAGACAAGAGACCCAGTACTTC. Translating gives CASSLGAGRQETQYF. The V gene is TRBV7-7, the J gene TRBJ2-5, with D perhaps assigned TRBD1 or TRBD2 (5 bases each). This CDR3 is 15 amino acids long. CDR1 SSHAT and CDR2 FNYEAQ come from the germline V gene (reference sequence). V was shortened by 1 base and J by 2 bases, with 11 bases between the two germline ends.

This rearrangement joins TRBV19 to TRBJ1-4, with 7 nucleotides matching TRBD1. This CDR3 comprises 14 residues. Germline CDR1 LNHDA, CDR2 SQIVND (reference sequence). V was pared by 3 bases and J by 6 bases, with 4 bases of the junction left unmatched. The CDR3 nucleotides read TGTGCCAGTAGTATGGGGACAGCCGATGAAAAACTGTTTTTT. Translation gives CASSMGTADEKLFF.

Notes on this clonotype: One end of the junction varies from germline; a read error may be responsible. The chain is built from TRBV30 and TRBJ2-7; a weak D match, TRBD1 (5 bases). The CDR3 extends over 13 amino acids. The germline V gene encodes CDR1 GTSNPN and CDR2 SVGIG (reference sequence). The CDR3 spells CAWSNSRSRLRDF. The CDR3 DNA reads as TGTGCCTGGAGTAATAGCCGTTCCCGTCTCAGGGACTTC.

The chain combines TRBV11-2 with TRBJ2-1; 7 bases are a match to TRBD2. Germline V gene lookup returns CDR1 SGHAT and CDR2 FQNNGV. This CDR3 is 16 amino acids long. V trimming: 1 base; J trimming: 3 bases; junction bases outside the gene matches: 6. The CDR3 region is CASSLGAGTIYNEQFF. CDR3 in DNA: TGTGCCAGCAGCTTAGGAGCCGGGACTATCTACAATGAGCAGTTCTTC.